This T cell receptor beta chain was obtained from a study of technical replicates of blood from a few donors. The germline gives CDR1 WNHNN, CDR2 SYGVQD (reference sequence). This CDR3 is built from 15 residues. The V and J ends lost 9 bases and 2 bases, in that order; junction bases with no gene match: 5. Repertoires were generated with immunoSEQ multiplex PCR, while TCRdb's copy carries only in-frame clones and drops some. This table has 70,000 or so clones, over 95% appearing once. V gene TRBV10-1 combines with J gene TRBJ2-6; 9 nucleotides align to TRBD1. The sequenced material came from T cells isolated from PBMCs. The receptor comes from a human donor in good health. The CDR3 sequence: CASPGTGPGANVLTF. DNA for the CDR3: TGCGCCAGTCCCGGGACAGGGCCTGGGGCCAACGTCCTGACTTTC.